This T cell receptor (beta chain) comes out of a study of regulatory T cells in long-lasting Graves disease. Arm-PCR of CDR3 regions and iRepertoire HTBI primers were the basis on which TCR beta libraries were built. One entry per CDR3 protein results from TCRdb running MiXCR on the multiplex PCR reads. The table includes 350,000 to 450,000 distinct CDR3 sequences, 20% to 25% detected once. Regarding time point: persistent/refractory GD, antithyroid drugs over 5 years with positive TRAb. TCR sequences were obtained from RNA taken from PBMCs. This CDR3 has 16 residues. V shed 2 bases, J shed 1 base, and the junction held 6 bases outside the gene matches. Germline CDR1 MDHEN, CDR2 SYDVKM. This clonotype was seen many times.

Source: peripheral blood mononuclear cells (PBMCs), taken when the disease was refractory, from a patient treated with antithyroid drugs. This TCR came from a woman aged 40 to 50 with Graves disease. This chain connects TRBV28 to TRBJ1-2; TRBD1 matches at 8 bases. Here the CDR3 reads CASSLKVGQGNYGYTF. The CDR3 DNA reads TGTGCCAGCAGTTTAAAGGTCGGACAGGGTAACTATGGCTACACCTTC.